This T cell receptor (beta chain) was obtained from a study of blood T cells in healthy people across ages. The authors ran a second PCR of roughly 6 to 12 cycles using a sample-barcoded 5' primer and a J-beta primer mix. One entry per CDR3 protein, called by TCRdb with MiXCR from the 5' RACE reads. Among some 800,000 distinct CDR3 sequences listed, 20% to 25% were seen once. The germline gives CDR1 MNHNY, CDR2 SVGAGI (reference sequence). The CDR3 totals 14 residues. V shed 7 bases and J 5 bases; nucleotides not matched to a gene: 6. The same data also contributed to another study, on T cells of mothers and their children.

Sequences were obtained from blood. The TCR originated in a boy aged 5-17 years in good health. The genes are TRBV6-6 and TRBJ2-1, with 9 bases fitting TRBD1. The CDR3 loop reads CASKVGTGNNEQFF. In nucleotides, the CDR3 is TGTGCCAGCAAAGTTGGGACAGGGAACAATGAGCAGTTCTTC.